The rows below give T cell receptor beta chains drawn from one sample of a study of T cells in narcolepsy. TCRdb's table, derived via immunoSEQ multiplex PCR, lists solely in-frame clones and lacks some. The repertoire has roughly 38,000 clones, roughly 84% of them found once; the top ten carry around 1.6%. The sample taken for sequencing was CD45RA- memory CD4+ T cells from PBMCs. These receptor sequences come from a human donor with narcolepsy. Both conserved end residues are part of each CDR3. A D gene is named only where the DNA matches it firmly. The size of a clone is reported for some rows only, either as once, few or many, or as a class for expanded clones.

TRBD1	TRBJ1-6	TRBV2	.	CASSGTVYNSPLHF	TGTGCCAGTTCCGGGACAGTCTATAATTCACCCCTCCACTTT
TRBD1	TRBJ1-3	TRBV4-3	.	CASSQENRGDGNTIYF	TGCGCCAGCAGCCAAGAGAACAGGGGGGACGGAAACACCATATATTTT
TRBD1	TRBJ1-3	TRBV12-5	.	CASGTRQGGNTIYF	TGTGCTAGTGGGACCAGACAGGGTGGAAACACCATATATTTT
.	TRBJ1-1	TRBV7-8	.	CASSLDRTENTEAFF	TGTGCCAGCAGCCTTGACAGGACAGAAAACACTGAAGCTTTCTTT
.	TRBJ1-6	TRBV19	few	CASSQLYNSPLHF	TGTGCCAGTAGTCAGCTCTATAATTCACCCCTCCACTTT
TRBD1	TRBJ1-6	TRBV6-4	.	CASSTGAYNSPLHF	TGTGCCAGCAGTACAGGGGCCTATAATTCACCCCTCCACTTT
TRBD1	TRBJ2-3	TRBV29-1	.	CSVEPQGASDTQYF	TGCAGCGTTGAACCTCAGGGGGCATCCGATACGCAGTATTTT
TRBD2	TRBJ2-1	TRBV11-3	.	CASSLVLAGTHNEQFF	TGTGCCAGCAGCTTAGTACTAGCGGGGACCCACAATGAGCAGTTCTTC
.	TRBJ1-5	TRBV19	.	CASSDGTALRNQPQHF	TGTGCCAGTAGTGACGGGACCGCGCTACGAAATCAGCCCCAGCATTTT
.	TRBJ2-7	TRBV2	.	CASSEQTRGPSYEQYF	TGTGCCAGCAGCGAACAGACCAGGGGACCATCCTACGAGCAGTACTTC
TRBD2	TRBJ2-7	TRBV6-5	.	CASSPGTSGYEQYF	TGTGCCAGCAGTCCCGGGACTAGCGGCTACGAGCAGTACTTC
.	TRBJ1-2	TRBV7-2	.	CASSLKEGVGEDYGYTF	TGTGCCAGCAGCTTGAAGGAAGGTGTCGGGGAGGATTATGGCTACACCTTC
.	TRBJ2-5	TRBV29-1	.	CSVRGETQYF	TGCAGCGTGCGAGGGGAGACCCAGTACTTC
TRBD2	TRBJ2-3	TRBV19	.	CASSMGGARRDTQYF	TGTGCCAGTAGTATGGGAGGGGCTCGGAGAGATACGCAGTATTTT
TRBD1	TRBJ1-4	TRBV5-6	few	CASSITGATNEKLFF	TGTGCCAGCAGCATAACAGGGGCAACTAATGAAAAACTGTTTTTT
.	TRBJ2-7	TRBV5-4	.	CASSSATGASYEQYF	TGTGCCAGCAGCTCCGCGACGGGGGCCTCCTACGAGCAGTACTTC
.	TRBJ1-4	TRBV5-6	.	CASRLQGTTNEKLFF	TGTGCCAGCAGGCTGCAGGGGACAACTAATGAAAAACTGTTTTTT
.	TRBJ2-5	TRBV6-5	.	CASKNRRGAGETQYF	TGTGCCAGTAAGAACCGTCGGGGGGCTGGGGAGACCCAGTACTTC
.	TRBJ2-7	TRBV4-3	.	CASSQAFSYEQYF	TGCGCCAGCAGCCAAGCTTTCTCCTACGAGCAGTACTTC
.	TRBJ1-5	TRBV9	.	CASSSRGQAQHF	TGTGCCAGCAGCTCAAGGGGCCAGGCCCAGCATTTT
.	TRBJ1-2	TRBV18	.	CASSNTALNLYGYTF	TGTGCCAGCTCAAACACAGCACTCAATCTCTATGGCTACACCTTC
TRBD1	TRBJ1-5	TRBV6-6	once	CASTVHGTDNQPQHF	TGTGCCAGCACCGTCCACGGGACAGACAATCAGCCCCAGCATTTT
TRBD2	TRBJ2-1	TRBV7-6	.	CASSLVAERGHSYNEQFF	TGTGCCAGCAGCTTAGTGGCTGAGCGGGGGCACTCCTACAATGAGCAGTTCTTC
TRBD2	TRBJ2-1	TRBV5-1	.	CASSLGGGGGYNEQFF	TGCGCCAGCAGCTTGGGAGGCGGGGGTGGATACAATGAGCAGTTCTTC
TRBD2	TRBJ2-7	TRBV7-8	.	CASSLVAALAGGSYEQYF	TGTGCCAGCAGCTTAGTGGCCGCACTAGCGGGGGGATCCTACGAGCAGTACTTC
TRBD1	TRBJ2-1	TRBV4-3	.	CASSPNGAQGPFF	TGCGCCAGCAGCCCCAACGGGGCACAGGGGCCGTTCTTC
.	TRBJ1-2	TRBV5-6	once	CASSFPGTNYGYTF	TGTGCCAGCAGCTTCCCCGGTACTAACTATGGCTACACCTTC
TRBD2	TRBJ2-7	TRBV4-1	.	CASSQVRGAAYEQYF	TGCGCCAGCAGCCAAGTGCGGGGGGCCGCCTACGAGCAGTACTTC
.	TRBJ1-5	TRBV21-1	.	CASSKAVCNQPQHF	TGTGCCAGCAGCAAAGCAGTCTGCAATCAGCCCCAGCATTTT
.	TRBJ1-4	TRBV11-2	.	CASGREKLFF	TGTGCCAGCGGGCGGGAAAAACTGTTTTTT
.	TRBJ1-6	TRBV21-1	few	CASSNGDGSSYNSPLHF	TGTGCCAGCAGCAACGGCGACGGAAGCTCCTATAATTCACCCCTCCACTTT
.	TRBJ2-3	TRBV7-2	.	CASSLASSGEYF	TGTGCCAGCAGCTTAGCTTCGAGTGGAGAGTATTTT
TRBD1	TRBJ1-5	TRBV6-1	.	CASSEFRGLQPQHF	TGTGCCAGCAGTGAATTCAGGGGGCTCCAGCCCCAGCATTTT
.	TRBJ1-1	TRBV9	.	CASNRENTEAFF	TGTGCCAGTAACAGGGAGAACACTGAAGCTTTCTTT
.	TRBJ1-3	TRBV5-4	.	CASSFDGHSGNTIYF	TGTGCCAGCAGCTTCGACGGACACTCTGGAAACACCATATATTTT
.	TRBJ2-1	TRBV5-5	.	CASSLELLAEQFF	TGTGCCAGCAGCTTGGAGTTATTAGCGGAGCAGTTCTTC
.	TRBJ2-5	TRBV7-8	.	CASSLVVTRGETQYF	TGTGCCAGCAGCTTAGTCGTGACTAGAGGGGAGACCCAGTACTTC
TRBD2	TRBJ2-5	TRBV7-2	once	CASSTGLAVGGVQYF	TGTGCCAGCAGCACGGGACTAGCGGTAGGCGGGGTCCAGTACTTC
.	TRBJ2-7	TRBV7-2	.	CASSLPSGYEQYF	TGTGCCAGCAGCTTACCCAGTGGGTACGAGCAGTACTTC
.	TRBJ1-4	TRBV19	.	CASSIGGREKLFF	TGTGCCAGTAGTATAGGTGGGAGAGAAAAACTGTTTTTT
.	TRBJ1-6	TRBV7-2	.	CASSLEATVYNSPLHF	TGTGCCAGCAGCTTAGAGGCCACGGTTTATAATTCACCCCTCCACTTT
.	TRBJ2-7	TRBV15	.	CATSPSRLGEQYF	TGTGCCACCAGCCCTTCACGCTTGGGCGAGCAGTACTTC
.	TRBJ1-1	TRBV11-2	.	CASRIDKTDEAFF	TGTGCCAGCAGGATAGACAAAACCGATGAAGCTTTCTTT
.	TRBJ1-5	TRBV18	.	CASSPSADRFSQPQHF	TGTGCCAGCTCACCATCGGCCGACAGGTTTAGCCAGCCCCAGCATTTT
TRBD2	TRBJ2-5	TRBV5-1	.	CASSWGAGGPRETQYF	TGCGCCAGCAGCTGGGGAGCGGGGGGGCCGAGGGAGACCCAGTACTTC
TRBD1	TRBJ1-3	TRBV15	.	CATSRVGGDGNTIYF	TGTGCCACCAGCAGAGTAGGGGGCGATGGAAACACCATATATTTT
.	TRBJ2-5	TRBV7-9	.	CASSLLDIKETQYF	TGTGCCAGCAGCTTACTGGACATAAAAGAGACCCAGTACTTC
TRBD1	TRBJ2-3	TRBV7-2	.	CASSLQGADTQYF	TGTGCCAGCAGCTTACAGGGGGCAGATACGCAGTATTTT
TRBD2	TRBJ2-1	TRBV19	.	CASRPVGTSGYNEQFF	TGTGCCAGTAGACCGGTGGGGACTAGCGGATACAATGAGCAGTTCTTC
TRBD2	TRBJ2-3	TRBV27	.	CASSHRTSGSTDTQYF	TGTGCCAGCAGTCACAGGACTAGCGGAAGCACAGATACGCAGTATTTT
.	TRBJ2-7	TRBV21-1	.	CASSKASAGSSYEQYF	TGTGCCAGCAGCAAAGCGTCAGCGGGGAGCTCCTACGAGCAGTACTTC
TRBD2	TRBJ2-1	TRBV2	.	CASSREVDGFF	TGTGCCAGCAGTCGGGAGGTGGATGGGTTCTTC
.	TRBJ1-2	TRBV30	.	CAWANYGYTF	TGTGCCTGGGCGAACTATGGCTACACCTTC
TRBD1	TRBJ1-1	TRBV28	.	CASSRTTGGLYEAFF	TGTGCCAGCAGCCGTACGACAGGGGGCCTTTATGAAGCTTTCTTT
TRBD1	TRBJ1-1	TRBV6-5	.	CASRWTGGNTEAFF	TGTGCCAGCAGATGGACAGGGGGTAACACTGAAGCTTTCTTT